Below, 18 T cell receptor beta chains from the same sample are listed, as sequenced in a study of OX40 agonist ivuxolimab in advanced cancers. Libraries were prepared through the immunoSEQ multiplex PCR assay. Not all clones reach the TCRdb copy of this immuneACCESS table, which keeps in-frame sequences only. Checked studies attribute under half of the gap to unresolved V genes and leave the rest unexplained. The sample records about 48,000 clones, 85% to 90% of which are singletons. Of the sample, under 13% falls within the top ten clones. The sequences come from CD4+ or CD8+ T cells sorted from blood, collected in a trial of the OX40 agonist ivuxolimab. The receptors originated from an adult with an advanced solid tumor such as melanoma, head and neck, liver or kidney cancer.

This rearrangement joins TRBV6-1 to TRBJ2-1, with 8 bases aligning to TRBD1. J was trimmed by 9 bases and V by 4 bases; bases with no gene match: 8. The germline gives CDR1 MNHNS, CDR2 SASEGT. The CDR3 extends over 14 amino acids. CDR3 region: CASSVRQGIIEQFF. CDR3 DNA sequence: TGTGCCAGCAGTGTTAGACAGGGGATAATTGAGCAGTTCTTC.

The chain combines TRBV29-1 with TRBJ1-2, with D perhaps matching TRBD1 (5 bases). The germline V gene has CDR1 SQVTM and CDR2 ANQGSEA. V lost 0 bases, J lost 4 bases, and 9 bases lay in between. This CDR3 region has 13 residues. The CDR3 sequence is CSVEEWQGYGYTF. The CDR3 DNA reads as TGCAGCGTTGAAGAGTGGCAGGGCTATGGCTACACCTTC.

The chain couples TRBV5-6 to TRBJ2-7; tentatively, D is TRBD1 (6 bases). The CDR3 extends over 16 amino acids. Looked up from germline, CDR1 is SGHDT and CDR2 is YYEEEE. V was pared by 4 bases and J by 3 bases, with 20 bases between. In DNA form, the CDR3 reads TGTGCCAGCAGCCCCGGCGCAGGGGCCGGATACTACGAGCAGTACTTC. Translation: CASSPGAGAGYYEQYF. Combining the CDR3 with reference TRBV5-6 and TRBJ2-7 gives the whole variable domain DAGVTQSPTHLIKTRGQQVTLRCSPKSGHDTVSWYQQALGQGPQFIFQYYEEEERQRGNFPDRFSGHQFPNYSSELNVNALLLGDSALYLCASSPGAGAGYYEQYFGPGTRLTVT.

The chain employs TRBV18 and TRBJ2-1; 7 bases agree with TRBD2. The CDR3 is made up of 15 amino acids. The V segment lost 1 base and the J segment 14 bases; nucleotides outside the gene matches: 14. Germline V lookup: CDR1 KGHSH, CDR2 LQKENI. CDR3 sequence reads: CASSPLPPGKGGEFF. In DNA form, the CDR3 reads TGTGCCAGCTCACCACTCCCTCCGGGAAAGGGAGGGGAGTTCTTC. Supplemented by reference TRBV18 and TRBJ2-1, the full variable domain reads NAGVMQNPRHLVRRRGQEARLRCSPMKGHSHVYWYRQLPEEGLKFMVYLQKENIIDESGMPKERFSAEFPKEGPSILRIQQVVRGDSAAYFCASSPLPPGKGGEFFGPGTRLTVL.

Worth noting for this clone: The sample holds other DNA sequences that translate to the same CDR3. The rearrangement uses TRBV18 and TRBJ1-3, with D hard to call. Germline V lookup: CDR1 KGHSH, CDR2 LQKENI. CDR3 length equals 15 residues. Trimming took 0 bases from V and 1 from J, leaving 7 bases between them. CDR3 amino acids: CASSPPVGSGNTIYF. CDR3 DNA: TGTGCCAGCTCACCACCGGTGGGATCTGGAAACACCATATATTTT.

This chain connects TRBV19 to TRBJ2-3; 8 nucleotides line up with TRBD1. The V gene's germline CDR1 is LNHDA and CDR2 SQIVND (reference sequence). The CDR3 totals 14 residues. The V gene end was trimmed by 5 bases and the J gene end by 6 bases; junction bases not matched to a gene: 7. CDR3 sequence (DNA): TGTGCCAGTAGTCCTCGGACAGGGAGCGATACGCAGTATTTT. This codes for CASSPRTGSDTQYF.

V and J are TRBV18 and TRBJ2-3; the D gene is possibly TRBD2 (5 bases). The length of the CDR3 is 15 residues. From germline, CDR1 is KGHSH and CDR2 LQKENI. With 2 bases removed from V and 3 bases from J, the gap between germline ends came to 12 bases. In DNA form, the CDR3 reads TGTGCCAGCTCACCAGACTACTTGAAAACAGATACGCAGTATTTT. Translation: CASSPDYLKTDTQYF. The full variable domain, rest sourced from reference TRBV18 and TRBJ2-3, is NAGVMQNPRHLVRRRGQEARLRCSPMKGHSHVYWYRQLPEEGLKFMVYLQKENIIDESGMPKERFSAEFPKEGPSILRIQQVVRGDSAAYFCASSPDYLKTDTQYFGPGTRLTVL.

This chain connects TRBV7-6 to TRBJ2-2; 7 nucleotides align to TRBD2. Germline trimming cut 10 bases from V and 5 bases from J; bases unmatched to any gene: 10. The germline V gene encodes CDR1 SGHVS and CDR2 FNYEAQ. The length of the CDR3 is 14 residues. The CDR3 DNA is TGTGCCACAGACTCGGGACTACAAACCGGGGAGCTGTTTTTT. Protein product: CATDSGLQTGELFF. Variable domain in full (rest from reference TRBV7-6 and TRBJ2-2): GAGVSQSPRYKVTKRGQDVALRCDPISGHVSLYWYRQALGQGPEFLTYFNYEAQQDKSGLPNDRFSAERPEGSISTLTIQRTEQRDSAMYRCATDSGLQTGELFFGEGSRLTVL.

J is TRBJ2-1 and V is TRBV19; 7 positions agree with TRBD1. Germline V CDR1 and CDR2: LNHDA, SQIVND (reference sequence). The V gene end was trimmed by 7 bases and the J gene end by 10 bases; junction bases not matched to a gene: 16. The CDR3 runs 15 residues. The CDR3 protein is CASMEGTVPQGEQFF. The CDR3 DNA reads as TGTGCCAGTATGGAAGGGACAGTACCTCAGGGCGAGCAGTTCTTC.

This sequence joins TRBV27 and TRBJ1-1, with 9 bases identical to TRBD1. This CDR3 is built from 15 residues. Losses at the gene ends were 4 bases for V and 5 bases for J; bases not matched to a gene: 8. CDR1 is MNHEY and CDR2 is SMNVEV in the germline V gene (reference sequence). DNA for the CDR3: TGTGCCAGCAGTTCCACAGGGGGCAGGTCAACTGAAGCTTTCTTT. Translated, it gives CASSSTGGRSTEAFF.

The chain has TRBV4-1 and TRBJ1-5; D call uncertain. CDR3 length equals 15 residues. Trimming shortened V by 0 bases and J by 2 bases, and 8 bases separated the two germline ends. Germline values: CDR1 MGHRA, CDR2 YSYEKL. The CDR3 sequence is CASSQDLLRNQPQHF. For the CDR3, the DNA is TGCGCCAGCAGCCAAGATTTGTTACGCAATCAGCCCCAGCATTTT.

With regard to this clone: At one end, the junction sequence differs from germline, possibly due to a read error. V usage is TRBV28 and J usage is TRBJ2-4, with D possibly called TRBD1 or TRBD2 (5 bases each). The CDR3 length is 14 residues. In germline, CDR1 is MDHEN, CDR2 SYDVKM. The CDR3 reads CASSLEAAPGLGEF. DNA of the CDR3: TGTGCCAGCAGTTTAGAGGCAGCGCCCGGGTTGGGGGAATTC.

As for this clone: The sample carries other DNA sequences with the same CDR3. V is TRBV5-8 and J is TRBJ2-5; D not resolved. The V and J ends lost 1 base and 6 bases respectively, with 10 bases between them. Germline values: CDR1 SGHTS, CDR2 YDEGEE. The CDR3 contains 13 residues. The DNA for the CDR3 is TGTGCCAGCAGCTTGATAGCCATCCAGACCCAGTACTTC. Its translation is CASSLIAIQTQYF.

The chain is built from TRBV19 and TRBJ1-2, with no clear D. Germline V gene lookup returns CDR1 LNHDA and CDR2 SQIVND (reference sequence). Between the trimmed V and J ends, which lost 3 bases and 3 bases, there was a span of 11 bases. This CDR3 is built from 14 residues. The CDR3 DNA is TGTGCCAGTAGTATGGTGTGGGCCCACTATGGCTACACCTTC. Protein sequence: CASSMVWAHYGYTF.

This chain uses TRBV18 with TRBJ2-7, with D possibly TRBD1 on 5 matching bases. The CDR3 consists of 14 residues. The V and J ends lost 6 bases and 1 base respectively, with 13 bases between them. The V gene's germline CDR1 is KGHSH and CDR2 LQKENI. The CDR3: CASSPATDSYEQYF. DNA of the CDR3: TGTGCCAGCTCCCCCGCGACAGATTCCTACGAGCAGTACTTC.

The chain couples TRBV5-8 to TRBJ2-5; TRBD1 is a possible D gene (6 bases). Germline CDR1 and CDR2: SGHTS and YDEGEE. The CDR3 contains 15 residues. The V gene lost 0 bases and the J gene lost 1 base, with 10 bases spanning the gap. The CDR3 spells CASSLARRGQETQYF. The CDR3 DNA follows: TGTGCCAGCAGCTTGGCTCGCAGGGGCCAAGAGACCCAGTACTTC.

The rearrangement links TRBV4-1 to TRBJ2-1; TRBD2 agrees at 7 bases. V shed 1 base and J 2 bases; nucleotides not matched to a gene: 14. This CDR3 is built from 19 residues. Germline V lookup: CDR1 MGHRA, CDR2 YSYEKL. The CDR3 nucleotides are TGCGCCAGCAGCCAAGGATTGCCGGGTGCGGGAGTTCCCTACAATGAGCAGTTCTTC. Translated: CASSQGLPGAGVPYNEQFF.

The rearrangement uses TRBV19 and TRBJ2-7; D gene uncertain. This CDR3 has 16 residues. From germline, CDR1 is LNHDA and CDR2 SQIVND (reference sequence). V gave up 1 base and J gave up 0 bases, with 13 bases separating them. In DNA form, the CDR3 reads TGTGCCAGTAGTATAGGGCCCCGGGCGAGCTCCTACGAGCAGTACTTC. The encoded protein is CASSIGPRASSYEQYF.